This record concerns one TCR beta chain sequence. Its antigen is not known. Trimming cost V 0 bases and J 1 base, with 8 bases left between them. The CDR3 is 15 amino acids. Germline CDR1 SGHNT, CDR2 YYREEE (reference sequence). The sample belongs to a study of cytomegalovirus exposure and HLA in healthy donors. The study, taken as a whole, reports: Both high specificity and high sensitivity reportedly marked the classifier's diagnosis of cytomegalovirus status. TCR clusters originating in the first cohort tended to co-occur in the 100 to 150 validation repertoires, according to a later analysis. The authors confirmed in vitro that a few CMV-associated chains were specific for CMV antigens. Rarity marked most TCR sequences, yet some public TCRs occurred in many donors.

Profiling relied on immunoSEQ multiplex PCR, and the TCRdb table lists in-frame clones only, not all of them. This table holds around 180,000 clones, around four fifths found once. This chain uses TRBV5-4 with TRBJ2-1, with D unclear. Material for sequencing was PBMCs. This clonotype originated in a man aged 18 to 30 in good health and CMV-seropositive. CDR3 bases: TGTGCCAGCAGCTTGGACTCATCATCCTACAATGAGCAGTTCTTC. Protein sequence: CASSLDSSSYNEQFF.